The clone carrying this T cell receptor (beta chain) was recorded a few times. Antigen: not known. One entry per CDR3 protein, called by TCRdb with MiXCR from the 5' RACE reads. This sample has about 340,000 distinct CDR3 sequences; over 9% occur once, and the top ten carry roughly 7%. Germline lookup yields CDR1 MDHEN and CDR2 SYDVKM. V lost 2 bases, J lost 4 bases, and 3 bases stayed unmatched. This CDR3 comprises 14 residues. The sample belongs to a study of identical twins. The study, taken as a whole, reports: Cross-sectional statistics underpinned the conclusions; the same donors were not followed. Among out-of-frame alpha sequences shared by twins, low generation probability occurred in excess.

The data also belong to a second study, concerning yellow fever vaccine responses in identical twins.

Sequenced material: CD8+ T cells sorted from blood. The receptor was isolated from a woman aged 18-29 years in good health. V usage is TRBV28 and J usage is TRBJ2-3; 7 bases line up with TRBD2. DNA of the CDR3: TGTGCCAGCAGTTTAGCGGGAGATGCAGATACGCAGTATTTT. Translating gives CASSLAGDADTQYF.